The sample holds a few counts of the clone carrying this T cell receptor (beta chain). The sample is drawn from a study of shared clonotypes between healthy human individuals. This CDR3 has 15 amino acids. V shed 0 bases, J shed 3 bases, and the junction held 5 bases outside the gene matches. Germline V CDR1 and CDR2: SGHDT, YYEEEE. Authors' processing steps: Filtering differed, since immunoSEQ gave only junction sequences and no quality scores. Profiled with immunoSEQ multiplex PCR; TCRdb holds only in-frame clones, not every one. The DNA gave D and trimming, while V, J and clone size come from that table. The table shows approximately 940,000 clones, with approximately 80% occurring only once. Caucasian adults living in Nashville, Tennessee, provided all samples.

The V call is TRBV5-6, the J call TRBJ1-2, with TRBD1 identical over 7 bases. The sequence was collected from a man between 18 and 35 years old in good health. Sequences were obtained from memory CD4+ T cells sorted from blood. The sample's subset: CD45RA-negative fraction. The CDR3 DNA sequence: TGTGCCAGCAGCTTGGCGACAGGGAGTTACTATGGCTACACCTTC. Protein sequence: CASSLATGSYYGYTF.